This TCR beta chain was retrieved from a study of blood T cell repertoires in COVID-19. Study-wide background: T cells, B-cell-depleted T cells, or PBMCs supplied cDNA or gDNA.

Allocation to cohorts depended on clinical history reported by the participants. Within 2 weeks before study entry, exposed participants met a COVID-19 case. Per the original data handling: Reference gene primers were amplified, and this amplification served to estimate nucleated cell counts. Generated by immunoSEQ multiplex PCR, the TCRdb table keeps only in-frame clones and is missing some. The V and J calls and clone size were taken over from that table, and D and trimming were inferred from the DNA. The table records about 200,000 clones, roughly 80% of them present only once. Sequenced input: PBMCs or T cells enriched from blood (not recorded which). The TCR was taken from a woman aged 45-65 years who had been exposed to COVID-19.

CDR3 nucleotides: TGTGCCAGTTCCAGACAGGGACCTTACGAGCAGTACTTC. Translation: CASSRQGPYEQYF. The chain combines TRBV27 with TRBJ2-7, with 7 bases aligning to TRBD1. J lost 4 bases, V lost 9 bases, and 9 bases had no gene match. In germline, CDR1 is MNHEY, CDR2 SMNVEV (reference sequence). This CDR3 contains 13 residues.